The present TCR beta chain was sequenced within a study of blood T cell repertoires in COVID-19. Here immunoSEQ multiplex PCR was the method, and the copy in TCRdb shows in-frame clones only, minus some. The sample gives just over 40,000 clones, roughly four fifths of which show up once; approximately 2.5% is in the top ten. Germline assignment: CDR1 PRHDT and CDR2 FYEKMQ (reference sequence). This CDR3 comprises 14 residues. The ends were cut back, 2 bases at V and 3 bases at J, with 11 bases in the middle. The V gene is TRBV13, the J gene TRBJ2-7; D may be TRBD1 (5 bases). The TCR was taken from a woman aged 55-70 years with acute or convalescent COVID-19. The sequencing input was peripheral blood. CDR3 sequence reads: CASSLPDQGYEQYF. The CDR3 DNA follows: TGTGCCAGCAGCTTACCCGACCAGGGCTACGAGCAGTACTTC.